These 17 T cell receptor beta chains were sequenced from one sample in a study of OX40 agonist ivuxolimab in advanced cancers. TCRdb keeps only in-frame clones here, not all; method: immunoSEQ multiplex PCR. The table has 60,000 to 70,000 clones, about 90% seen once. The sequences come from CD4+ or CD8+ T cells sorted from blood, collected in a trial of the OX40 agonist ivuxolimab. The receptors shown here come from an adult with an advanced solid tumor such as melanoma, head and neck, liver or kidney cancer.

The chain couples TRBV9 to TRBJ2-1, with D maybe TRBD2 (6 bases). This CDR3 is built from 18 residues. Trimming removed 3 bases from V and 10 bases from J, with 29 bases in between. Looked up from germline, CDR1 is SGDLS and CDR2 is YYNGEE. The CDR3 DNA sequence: TGTGCCAGCAGCGGTCCTGTGCGGGAAGGCCCCATGCTTCAGGAGCAGTTCTTC. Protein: CASSGPVREGPMLQEQFF.

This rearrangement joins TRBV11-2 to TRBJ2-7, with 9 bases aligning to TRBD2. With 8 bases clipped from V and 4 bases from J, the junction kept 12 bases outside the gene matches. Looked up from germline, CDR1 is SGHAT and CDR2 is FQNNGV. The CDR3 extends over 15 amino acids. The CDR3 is CASRRSAGGIYEQYF. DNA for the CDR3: TGTGCCAGCCGCCGCTCAGCGGGGGGAATATACGAGCAGTACTTC. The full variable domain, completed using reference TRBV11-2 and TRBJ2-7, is EAGVAQSPRYKIIEKRQSVAFWCNPISGHATLYWYQQILGQGPKLLIQFQNNGVVDDSQLPKDRFSAERLKGVDSTLKIQPAKLEDSAVYLCASRRSAGGIYEQYFGPGTRLTVT.

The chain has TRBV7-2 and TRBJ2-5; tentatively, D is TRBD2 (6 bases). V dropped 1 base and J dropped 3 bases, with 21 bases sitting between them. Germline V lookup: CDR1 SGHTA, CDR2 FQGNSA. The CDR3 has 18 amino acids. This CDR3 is CASSLDYGGVSDEETQYF. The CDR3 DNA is TGTGCCAGCAGCTTAGACTACGGGGGTGTGAGTGATGAAGAGACCCAGTACTTC.

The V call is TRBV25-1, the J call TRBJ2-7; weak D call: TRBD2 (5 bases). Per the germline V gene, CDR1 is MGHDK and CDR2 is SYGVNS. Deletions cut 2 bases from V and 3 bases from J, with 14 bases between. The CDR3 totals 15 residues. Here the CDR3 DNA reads TGTGCCAGCAGTGAAAGCTGGGGAGCTAACTACGAGCAGTACTTC. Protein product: CASSESWGANYEQYF.

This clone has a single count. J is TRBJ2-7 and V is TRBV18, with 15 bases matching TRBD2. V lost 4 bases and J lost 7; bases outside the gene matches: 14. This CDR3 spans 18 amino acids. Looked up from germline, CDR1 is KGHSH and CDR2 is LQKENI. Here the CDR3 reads CASSHPGLAGGGRREQYF. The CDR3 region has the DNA TGTGCCAGCTCACATCCGGGACTAGCGGGAGGTGGAAGGAGGGAGCAGTACTTC.

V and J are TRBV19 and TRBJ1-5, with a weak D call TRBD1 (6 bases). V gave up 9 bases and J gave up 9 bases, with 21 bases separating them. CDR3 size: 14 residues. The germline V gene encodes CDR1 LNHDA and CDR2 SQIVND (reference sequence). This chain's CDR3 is CASTSGTQRGPQHF. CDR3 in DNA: TGTGCCAGCACCTCCGGGACACAGAGAGGGCCCCAGCATTTT.

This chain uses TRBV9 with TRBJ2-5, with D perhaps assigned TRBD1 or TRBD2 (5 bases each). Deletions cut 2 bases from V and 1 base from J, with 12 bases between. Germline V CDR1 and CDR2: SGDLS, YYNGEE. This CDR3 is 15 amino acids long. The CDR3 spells CASSVSWGTQETQYF. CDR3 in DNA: TGTGCCAGCAGCGTGTCCTGGGGGACCCAAGAGACCCAGTACTTC.

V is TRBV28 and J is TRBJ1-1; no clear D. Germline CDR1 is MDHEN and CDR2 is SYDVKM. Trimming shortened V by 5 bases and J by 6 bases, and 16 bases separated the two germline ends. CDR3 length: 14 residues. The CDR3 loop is CASSNRGNNAEAFF. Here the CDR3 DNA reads TGTGCCAGCAGTAACCGAGGGAATAACGCTGAAGCTTTCTTT.

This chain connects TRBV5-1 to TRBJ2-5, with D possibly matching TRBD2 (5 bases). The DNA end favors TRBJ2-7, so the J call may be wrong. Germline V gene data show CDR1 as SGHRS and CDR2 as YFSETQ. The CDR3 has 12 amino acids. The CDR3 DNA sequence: TGCGCCAGCAGCTTCGACGGAGGCGAGCAGTACTTC. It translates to CASSFDGGEQYF.

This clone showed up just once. CDR3 in DNA: TGTGCCAGCAGTTCAGGGACCAGAGGGACCGGGGAGCTGTTTTTT. Translation: CASSSGTRGTGELFF. The genes are TRBV6-6 and TRBJ2-2; possibly TRBD1 or TRBD2 for D (5 bases each). The CDR3 covers 15 residues. Trimming shortened V by 4 bases and J by 5 bases, and 14 bases separated the two germline ends. The germline gives CDR1 MNHNY, CDR2 SVGAGI (reference sequence).

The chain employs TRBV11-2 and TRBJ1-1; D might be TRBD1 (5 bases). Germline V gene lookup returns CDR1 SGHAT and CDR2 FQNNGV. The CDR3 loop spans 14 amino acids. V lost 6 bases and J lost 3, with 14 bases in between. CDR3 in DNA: TGTGCCAGCAGACTAGACCAGGGTTACACTGAAGCTTTCTTT. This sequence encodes CASRLDQGYTEAFF. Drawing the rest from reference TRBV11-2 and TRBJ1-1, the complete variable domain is EAGVAQSPRYKIIEKRQSVAFWCNPISGHATLYWYQQILGQGPKLLIQFQNNGVVDDSQLPKDRFSAERLKGVDSTLKIQPAKLEDSAVYLCASRLDQGYTEAFFGQGTRLTVV.

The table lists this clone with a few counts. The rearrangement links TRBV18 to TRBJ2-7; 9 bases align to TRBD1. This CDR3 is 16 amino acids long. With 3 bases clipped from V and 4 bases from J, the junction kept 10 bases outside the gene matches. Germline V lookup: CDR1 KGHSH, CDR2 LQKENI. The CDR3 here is CASSPGDGTGRYEQYF. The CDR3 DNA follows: TGTGCCAGCTCACCGGGGGATGGGACAGGGAGGTACGAGCAGTACTTC.

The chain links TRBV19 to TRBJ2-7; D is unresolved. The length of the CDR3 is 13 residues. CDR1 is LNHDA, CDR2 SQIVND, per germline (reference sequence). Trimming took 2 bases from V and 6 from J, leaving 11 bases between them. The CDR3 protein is CASSIQSLGEQYF. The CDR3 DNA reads TGTGCCAGTAGTATACAGAGTTTAGGCGAGCAGTACTTC.

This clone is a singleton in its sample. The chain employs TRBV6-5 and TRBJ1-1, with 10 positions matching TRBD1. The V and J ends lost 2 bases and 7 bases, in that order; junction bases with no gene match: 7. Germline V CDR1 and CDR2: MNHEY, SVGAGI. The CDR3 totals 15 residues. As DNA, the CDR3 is TGTGCCAGCAGTTACGTTGGGACAGGGGCGAGTGAAGCTTTCTTT. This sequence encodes CASSYVGTGASEAFF.

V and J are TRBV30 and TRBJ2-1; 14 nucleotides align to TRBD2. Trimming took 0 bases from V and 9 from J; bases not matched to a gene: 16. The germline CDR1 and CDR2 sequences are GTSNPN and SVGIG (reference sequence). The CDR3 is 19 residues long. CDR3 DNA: TGTGCCTGGAGTGTGGGACTAGCGGGAGTGGCGGCGTTCCGGGTTGAGCAGTTCTTC. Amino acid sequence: CAWSVGLAGVAAFRVEQFF.

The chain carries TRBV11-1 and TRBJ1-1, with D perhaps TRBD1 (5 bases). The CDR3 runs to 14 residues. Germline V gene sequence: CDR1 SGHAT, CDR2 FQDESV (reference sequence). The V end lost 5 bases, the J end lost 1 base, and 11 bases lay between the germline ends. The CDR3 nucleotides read TGTGCCAGCAGCCCACACCAGGGGAACACTGAAGCTTTCTTT. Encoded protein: CASSPHQGNTEAFF.

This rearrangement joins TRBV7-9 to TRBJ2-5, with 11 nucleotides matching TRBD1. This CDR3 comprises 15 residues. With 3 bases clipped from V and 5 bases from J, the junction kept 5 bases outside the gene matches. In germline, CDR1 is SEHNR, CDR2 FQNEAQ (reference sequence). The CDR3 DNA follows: TGTGCCAGCAGCTTTGGGACAGGGGGAGGTGAGACCCAGTACTTC. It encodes CASSFGTGGGETQYF. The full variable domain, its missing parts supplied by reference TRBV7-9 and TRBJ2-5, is DTGVSQNPRHKITKRGQNVTFRCDPISEHNRLYWYRQTLGQGPEFLTYFQNEAQLEKSRLLSDRFSAERPKGSFSTLEIQRTEQGDSAMYLCASSFGTGGGETQYFGPGTRLLVL.